Given below is one T cell receptor beta chain in context. As yet, its antigen is unknown. The junction shows a germline mismatch at one end, possibly a read error. This specimen comes from a study of tumor and adjacent non-tumor tissue in lung cancer. Across the study: Histology: 12 adenocarcinoma, a couple of squamous cell carcinoma, 1 small cell lung cancer.

Findings and limits, study-wide: Tumor repertoires had a smaller top 100 clone share than normal lung.

CDR3 length: 14 residues. Germline V gives CDR1 MNHEY, CDR2 SVGAGI. Three rounds of nested PCR, following a modified ARM-PCR protocol, produced the TCRbeta library. TCRdb reprocessed the multiplex PCR reads with MiXCR, giving one entry per CDR3 protein. The table has fewer than 130,000 distinct CDR3 sequences, about 87% seen once; the top ten hold 20% to 25%. RNA was extracted from bulk tissue without any cell sorting. The clonotype comes from a man aged 65-85 years with non-small cell lung cancer. Input material: lung tumor tissue. The rearrangement joins TRBV6-5 to TRBJ1-2; perhaps TRBD1 as D (6 bases). The CDR3 sequence is CAISYSGQGYGYTF. DNA for the CDR3: TGTGCCATCAGTTACTCGGGACAAGGGTATGGTTACACCTTC.